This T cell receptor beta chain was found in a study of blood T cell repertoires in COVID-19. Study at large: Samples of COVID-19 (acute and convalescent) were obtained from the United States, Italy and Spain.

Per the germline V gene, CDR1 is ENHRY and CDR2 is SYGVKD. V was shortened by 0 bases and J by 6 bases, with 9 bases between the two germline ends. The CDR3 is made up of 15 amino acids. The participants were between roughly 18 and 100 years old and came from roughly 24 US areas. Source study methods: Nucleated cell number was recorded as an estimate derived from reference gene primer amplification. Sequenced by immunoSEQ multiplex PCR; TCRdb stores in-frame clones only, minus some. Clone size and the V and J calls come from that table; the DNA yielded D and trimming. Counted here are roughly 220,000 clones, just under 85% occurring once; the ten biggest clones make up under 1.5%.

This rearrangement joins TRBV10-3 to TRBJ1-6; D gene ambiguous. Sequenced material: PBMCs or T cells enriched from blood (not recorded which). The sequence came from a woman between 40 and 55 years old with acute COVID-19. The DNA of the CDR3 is TGTGCCATCAGTGAGTCGAACAGATTTAATTCACCCCTCCACTTT. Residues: CAISESNRFNSPLHF.